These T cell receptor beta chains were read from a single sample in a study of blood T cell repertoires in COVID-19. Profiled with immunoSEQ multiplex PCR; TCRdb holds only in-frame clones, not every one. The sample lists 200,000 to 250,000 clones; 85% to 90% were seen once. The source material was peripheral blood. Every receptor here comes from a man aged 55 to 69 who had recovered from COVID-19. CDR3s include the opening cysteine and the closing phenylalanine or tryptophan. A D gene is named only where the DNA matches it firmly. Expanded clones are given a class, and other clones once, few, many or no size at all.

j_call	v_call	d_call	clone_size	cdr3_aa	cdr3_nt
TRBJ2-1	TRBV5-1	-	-	CASSSGGSSYNEQFF	TGCGCCAGCAGCTCAGGGGGGAGCTCCTACAATGAGCAGTTCTTC
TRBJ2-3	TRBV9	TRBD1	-	CASSQTLGQGGMWGTDTQYF	TGTGCCAGCAGTCAGACCCTGGGACAGGGAGGGATGTGGGGCACAGATACGCAGTATTTT
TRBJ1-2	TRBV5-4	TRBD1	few	CASSTPTGTEGYTF	TGTGCCAGCAGCACCCCTACAGGGACAGAAGGCTACACCTTC
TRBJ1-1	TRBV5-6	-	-	CASSLIPSGANTEAFF	TGTGCCAGCAGCTTGATTCCAAGTGGAGCCAACACTGAAGCTTTCTTT
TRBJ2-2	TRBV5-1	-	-	CASSFAGMNTGELFF	TGCGCCAGCAGCTTTGCAGGGATGAACACCGGGGAGCTGTTTTTT
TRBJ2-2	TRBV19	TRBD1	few	CASTDYPGTGTGELFF	TGTGCCAGTACCGACTACCCCGGGACAGGGACCGGGGAGCTGTTTTTT
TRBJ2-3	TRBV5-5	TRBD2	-	CASSLLAGVADTQYF	TGTGCCAGCAGCTTGCTAGCGGGAGTGGCCGATACGCAGTATTTT
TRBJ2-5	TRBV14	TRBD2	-	CASSPTAGGPRETQYF	TGTGCCAGCAGCCCAACAGCGGGAGGGCCTCGCGAGACCCAGTACTTC
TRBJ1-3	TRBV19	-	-	CASMRQFSSGNTIYF	TGTGCCAGTATGAGACAGTTCAGCTCTGGAAACACCATATATTTT
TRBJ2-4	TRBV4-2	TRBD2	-	CASSQVGLAGGEIQYF	TGTGCCAGCAGCCAAGTGGGACTAGCGGGGGGCGAGATTCAGTACTTC
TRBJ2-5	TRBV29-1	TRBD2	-	CSVVRGGRETQYF	TGCAGCGTTGTTCGCGGGGGGAGAGAGACCCAGTACTTC
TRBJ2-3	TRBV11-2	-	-	CASSLVVGATDTQYF	TGTGCCAGCAGCTTAGTAGTTGGGGCCACAGATACGCAGTATTTT
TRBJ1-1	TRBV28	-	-	CASSFFGLMNTEAFF	TGTGCCAGCAGTTTTTTTGGTCTAATGAACACTGAAGCTTTCTTT
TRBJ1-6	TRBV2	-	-	CASSDSRNSPLHF	TGTGCCAGCAGTGACAGCAGGAATTCACCCCTCCACTTT
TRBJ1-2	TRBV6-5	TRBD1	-	CASSQGTGVKHGYTF	TGTGCCAGCAGCCAGGGGACAGGCGTAAAACATGGCTACACCTTC
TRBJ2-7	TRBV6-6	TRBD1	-	CASSTGVNEQYF	TGTGCCAGCAGTACAGGGGTCAACGAGCAGTACTTC
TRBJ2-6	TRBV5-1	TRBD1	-	CASSSQGGAGANVLTF	TGCGCCAGCAGCTCGCAAGGGGGCGCTGGGGCCAACGTCCTGACTTTC
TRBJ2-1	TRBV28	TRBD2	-	CASSLMSSGRPEQFF	TGTGCCAGCAGTTTAATGTCTAGCGGGAGGCCCGAGCAGTTCTTC
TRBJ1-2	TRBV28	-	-	CASSTLNYGYTF	TGTGCCAGCAGCACTCTTAACTATGGCTACACCTTC
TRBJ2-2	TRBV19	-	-	CASSLGRNTGELFF	TGTGCCAGTAGTCTGGGCAGGAACACCGGGGAGCTGTTTTTT
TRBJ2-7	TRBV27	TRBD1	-	CASSRTGSSYEQYF	TGTGCCAGCAGTAGGACAGGGAGCTCCTACGAGCAGTACTTC
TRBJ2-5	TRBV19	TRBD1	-	CASSAVRTGLETQYF	TGTGCCAGTAGTGCGGTCCGGACAGGGTTGGAGACCCAGTACTTC
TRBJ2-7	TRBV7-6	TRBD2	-	CASSPVGGSEQYF	TGTGCCAGCAGCCCGGTCGGGGGGTCCGAGCAGTACTTC
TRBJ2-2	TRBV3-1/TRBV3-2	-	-	CASSPDPSGAGELFF	TGTGCCAGCAGCCCTGACCCTTCGGGGGCCGGGGAGCTGTTTTTT
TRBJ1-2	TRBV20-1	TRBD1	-	CSASGPDRDYGYTF	TGCAGTGCTAGTGGCCCGGACAGGGACTATGGCTACACCTTC
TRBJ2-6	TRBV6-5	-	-	CASSLSGGSGANVLTF	TGTGCCAGCAGTTTATCAGGGGGGTCTGGGGCCAACGTCCTGACTTTC
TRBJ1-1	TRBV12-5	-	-	CASGQQGNTEAFF	TGTGCTAGTGGTCAACAGGGCAACACTGAAGCTTTCTTT
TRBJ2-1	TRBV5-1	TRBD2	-	CASSSGLAGGGEQFF	TGCGCCAGCAGCTCCGGACTAGCGGGAGGAGGTGAGCAGTTCTTC
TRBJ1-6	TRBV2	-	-	CASSPGESNSPLHF	TGTGCCAGCAGTCCAGGGGAATCTAATTCACCCCTCCACTTT